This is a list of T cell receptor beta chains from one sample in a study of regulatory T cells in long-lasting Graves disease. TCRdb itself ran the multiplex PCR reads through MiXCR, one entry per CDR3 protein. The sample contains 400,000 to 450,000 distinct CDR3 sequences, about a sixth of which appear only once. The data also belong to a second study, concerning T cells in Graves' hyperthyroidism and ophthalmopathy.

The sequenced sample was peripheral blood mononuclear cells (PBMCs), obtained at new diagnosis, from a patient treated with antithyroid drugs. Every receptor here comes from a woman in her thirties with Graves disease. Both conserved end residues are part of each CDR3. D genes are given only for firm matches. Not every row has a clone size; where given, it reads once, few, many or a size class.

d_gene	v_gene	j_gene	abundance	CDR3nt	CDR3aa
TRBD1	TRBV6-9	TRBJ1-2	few	TGTGCCAGCAGTTACCGGCCGATGGCTCGACAGGGATTAGGTGGCTACACCTTC	CASSYRPMARQGLGGYTF
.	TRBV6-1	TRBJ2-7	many	TGTGCCAGCGGCACCTGGGCGGACCCTACCTACGAGCAGTACTTC	CASGTWADPTYEQYF
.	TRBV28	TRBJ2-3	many	TGTGCCAGCAGTAGTAGGGGGGACCGGGATACGCAGTATTTT	CASSSRGDRDTQYF
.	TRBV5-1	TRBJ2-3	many	TGTGCCAGCAGCCTGGGATCGAGAGATACGCAGTATTTT	CASSLGSRDTQYF
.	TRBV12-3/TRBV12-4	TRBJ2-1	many	TGTGCCAGCAGTTTAAGTATGTTAGCGGCTTCCTACAATGAGCAGTTCTTC	CASSLSMLAASYNEQFF
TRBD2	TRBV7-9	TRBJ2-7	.	TGTGCCAGCAGCTTACAGCGACTAGCGGGAGTAGGGTCCTACGAGCAGTACTTC	CASSLQRLAGVGSYEQYF
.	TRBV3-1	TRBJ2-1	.	TGTGCCAGCAGCCAAGATCAAAGCAATGAGCAGTTCTTC	CASSQDQSNEQFF
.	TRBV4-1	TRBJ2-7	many	TGCGCCAGCAGCCAAGGTCCGGGAGCGGACGAGCAGTACTTC	CASSQGPGADEQYF
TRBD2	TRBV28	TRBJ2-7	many	TGTGCCAGCAGTAGACTAGCGGGTTCCTACGAGCAGTACTTC	CASSRLAGSYEQYF
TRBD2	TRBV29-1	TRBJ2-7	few	TGCAGCGTTGACGGGCCGACTAGCGGGATTAGCGAGCAGTACTTC	CSVDGPTSGISEQYF
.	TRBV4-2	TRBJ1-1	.	TGTGCCAGCAGCCACAAAGACAGAGGGAACACTGAAGCTTTCTTT	CASSHKDRGNTEAFF
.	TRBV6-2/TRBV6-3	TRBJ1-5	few	TGTGCCAGCAGTTACCAGGGGAATCAGCCCCAGCATTTT	CASSYQGNQPQHF
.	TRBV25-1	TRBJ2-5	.	TGTGCCAGCAGTGATGCCCGGACAGTGTTAGGGACCCAGTACTTC	CASSDARTVLGTQYF
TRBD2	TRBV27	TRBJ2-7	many	TGTGCCAGCAGCCTCGGGGGGGACGCGCCCTACGAGCAGTACTTC	CASSLGGDAPYEQYF